The clone carrying this T cell receptor beta chain was detected ten times or more. Its matching antigen is unknown. This entry belongs to a study of T cells in Graves' hyperthyroidism and ophthalmopathy. Findings and limits, study-wide: Ophthalmopathy was distinguished from stable hyperthyroidism by 13 V-J signatures.

It was uncontrolled infection, other autoimmune disease, pregnancy or lactation that excluded patients. RNA transcripts served as the template for amplifying TCR beta CDR3 regions. HTBI primers were used for first-round RT-PCR of the TCR CDR3. TCRdb used MiXCR to reprocess the multiplex PCR reads, holding one entry per CDR3 protein. The table shows 410,000 or so distinct CDR3 sequences, with under 15% occurring only once. Losses at the gene ends were 4 bases for V and 5 bases for J; bases not matched to a gene: 4. The V gene's germline CDR1 is LGHDT and CDR2 YNNKEL (reference sequence). The CDR3 runs 15 residues.

The origin of this receptor is a man younger than 35 with Graves' ophthalmopathy. The sample comprised blood. The chain is built from TRBV3-1 and TRBJ1-6, with 8 nucleotides matching TRBD1. The CDR3 is CASSLGTGDNSPLHF. DNA for the CDR3: TGTGCCAGCAGCCTCGGGACAGGTGATAATTCACCCCTCCACTTT.